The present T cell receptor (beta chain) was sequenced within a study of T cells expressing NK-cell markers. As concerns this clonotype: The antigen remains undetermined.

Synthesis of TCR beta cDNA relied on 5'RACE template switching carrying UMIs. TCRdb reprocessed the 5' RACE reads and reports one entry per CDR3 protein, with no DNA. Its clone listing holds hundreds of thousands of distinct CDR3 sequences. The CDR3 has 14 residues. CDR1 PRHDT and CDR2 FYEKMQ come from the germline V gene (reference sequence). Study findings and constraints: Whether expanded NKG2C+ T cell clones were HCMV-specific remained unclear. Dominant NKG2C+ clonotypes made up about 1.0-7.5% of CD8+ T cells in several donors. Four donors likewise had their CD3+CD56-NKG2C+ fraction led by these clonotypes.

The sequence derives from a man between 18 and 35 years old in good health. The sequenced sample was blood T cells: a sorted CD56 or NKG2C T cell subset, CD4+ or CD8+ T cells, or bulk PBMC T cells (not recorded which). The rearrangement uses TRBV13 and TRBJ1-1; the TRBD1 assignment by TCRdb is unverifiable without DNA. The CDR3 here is CASRSGQVDTEAFF.